A selection of T cell receptor beta chains follows, all from one sample in a study of T cell repertoires in cytomegalovirus infection. MiXCR, run by TCRdb on the reads, gives a single entry per CDR3 protein. Of 250,000 to 300,000 distinct CDR3 sequences in the sample, 20% to 30% were seen once. Specimen: PBMCs. Source of these receptors: a human donor in good health (CMV status not recorded). Some clones in this sample may be carry-over from other donors' samples. Both conserved end residues are part of each CDR3. D genes are given only for firm matches. Rows may omit the clone size; those that give it use once, few, many or a size class.

>TRBJ1-6|many|TRBV4-3|NA
TGCGCCAGCAGCCAAGAGGGCAGGACCGAAGGGGGTAATTCACCCCTCCACTTT
CASSQEGRTEGGNSPLHF
>TRBJ2-2|NA|TRBV19|NA
TGTGCCAGTAGCCGAGTGAACACCGGGGAGCTGTTTTTT
CASSRVNTGELFF
>TRBJ2-7|NA|TRBV29-1|NA
TGCAGCGTTTCGATAAGGTTGGACGAGCAGTACTTC
CSVSIRLDEQYF
>TRBJ2-7|few|TRBV11-2|NA
TGTGCCAGCAGCTTTTATCCGGACAGCTCCTACGAGCAGTACTTC
CASSFYPDSSYEQYF
>TRBJ2-7|NA|TRBV2|NA
TGTGCCAGCAGGACGGACAGCCACGAGCAGTACTTC
CASRTDSHEQYF
>TRBJ2-1|NA|TRBV12-3/TRBV12-4|TRBD2
TGTGCCAGCAGTTTAGGACTAGCGTCAGGGAATGAGCAGTTCTTC
CASSLGLASGNEQFF
>TRBJ2-5|few|TRBV6-5|TRBD2
TGTGCCAGCAGCCTGATGGGGGGGAAGGAGACCCAGTACTTC
CASSLMGGKETQYF
>TRBJ2-6|NA|TRBV7-6|NA
TGTGCCAGCAGTCGGGATACTGGGGCCAACGTCCTGACTTTC
CASSRDTGANVLTF
>TRBJ2-3|NA|TRBV7-3|TRBD2
TGTGCCAGCAGCACGGGACTAGCGGCCTTCACAGATACGCAGTATTTT
CASSTGLAAFTDTQYF
>TRBJ2-7|NA|TRBV28|NA
TGTGCCAGCAGTTTAGAAATCCCACACGAGCAGTACTTC
CASSLEIPHEQYF
>TRBJ2-3|NA|TRBV4-3|TRBD2
TGCGCCAGCAGCCAATCTCCGGCACTAGCGGCATCAGATACGCAGTATTTT
CASSQSPALAASDTQYF
>TRBJ2-5|many|TRBV28|NA
TGTGCCAGCAGAACCCCAGGTTTACAAGAGACCCAGTACTTC
CASRTPGLQETQYF
>TRBJ2-7|few|TRBV12-3/TRBV12-4|NA
TGTGCCAGCGGGGACGCCGGAGCCTCAAACTACGAGCAGTACTTC
CASGDAGASNYEQYF
>TRBJ1-1|NA|TRBV9|NA
TGTGCCAGCAGCGGATACAGGGACATGAACACTGAAGCTTTCTTT
CASSGYRDMNTEAFF
>TRBJ2-2|few|TRBV27|NA
TGTGCCAGCAGTTTAAACAGGGCCACCGGGGAGCTGTTTTTT
CASSLNRATGELFF
>TRBJ2-5|few|TRBV20-1|NA
TGCAGTGCTGTACCGGGACACAGGTACCAAGAGACCCAGTACTTC
CSAVPGHRYQETQYF
>TRBJ2-2|few|TRBV7-9|NA
TGTGCCAGCAGCTTAGGCTTGCCGGGCGCGAACACCGGGGAGCTGTTTTTT
CASSLGLPGANTGELFF
>TRBJ2-5|NA|TRBV7-2|NA
TGTGCCAGCAGCCCTAGGCGGGAGACCCAGTACTTC
CASSPRRETQYF
>TRBJ1-1|few|TRBV7-2|TRBD1
TGTGCCAGCAGCCGGAACAGGGGGACTGAAGCTTTCTTT
CASSRNRGTEAFF
>TRBJ1-2|NA|TRBV5-1|TRBD1
TGCGCCAGGAGCGGGGGACAGCTACCTCTTTATGGCTACACCTTC
CARSGGQLPLYGYTF
>TRBJ1-3|NA|TRBV7-6|NA
TGTGCCAGCAGCCTACTTAGCTCTTCTGGAAACACCATATATTTT
CASSLLSSSGNTIYF
>TRBJ1-1|NA|TRBV6-5|TRBD1
TGTGCCAGCAGTTACCAGGGGGCAGACACTGAAGCTTTCTTT
CASSYQGADTEAFF
>TRBJ2-5|medium-sized|TRBV11-2|NA
TGTGCCAGCAGCTTTTGGGCAGGGGCCCAAGAGACCCAGTACTTC
CASSFWAGAQETQYF
>TRBJ2-2|many|TRBV11-2|TRBD1
TGTGCCAGCAGCAAAATCGACAGGGGAGGCACCGGGGAGCTGTTTTTT
CASSKIDRGGTGELFF
>TRBJ1-5|NA|TRBV28|NA
TGTGCCAGCAGTCCCGGAGTCCAGCCCCAGCATTTT
CASSPGVQPQHF
>TRBJ2-1|few|TRBV6-5|NA
TGTGCCAGCAGTTATCATTTGGGATACAATGAGCAGTTCTTC
CASSYHLGYNEQFF
>TRBJ1-2|few|TRBV6-6|TRBD1
TGTGCCAGCAGTTACGGACAGGGAGTCTATGGCTACACCTTC
CASSYGQGVYGYTF
>TRBJ2-1|NA|TRBV29-1|NA
TGCAGCGTTGAAGAGAATTGGGACTCCTACAATGAGCAGTTCTTC
CSVEENWDSYNEQFF
>TRBJ1-2|NA|TRBV7-9|NA
TGTGCCAGCAGCTTGTCTTACGGTGGCGGCTACACCTTC
CASSLSYGGGYTF
>TRBJ2-3|many|TRBV7-2|TRBD2
TGTGCCAGCAGCTTAGACCGGCGGGGGTCGGTCACAGATACGCAGTATTTT
CASSLDRRGSVTDTQYF
>TRBJ2-6|NA|TRBV19|TRBD1
TGTGCCAGTAGTCGGACAGGGACCCTTGCTGGGGCCAACGTCCTGACTTTC
CASSRTGTLAGANVLTF
>TRBJ2-4|few|TRBV20-1|TRBD1
TGCAGTGCTACCGACAGGGACAAAAACATTCAGTACTTC
CSATDRDKNIQYF
>TRBJ2-1|few|TRBV15|TRBD1
TGTGCCACCAGCAGAAAAACGGGACAGGGGGTCAATGAGCAGTTCTTC
CATSRKTGQGVNEQFF
>TRBJ1-5|few|TRBV4-2|NA
TGTGCCAGCAGCCAAGAACAGGGAATGTGGAATCAGCCCCAGCATTTT
CASSQEQGMWNQPQHF
>TRBJ1-2|NA|TRBV28|TRBD1
TGTGCCACCCCCACCAGGCAGGGGGTTAACTATGGCTACACCTTC
CATPTRQGVNYGYTF
>TRBJ2-1|NA|TRBV7-6|TRBD2
TGTGCCAGCAGACCCACTGTGGGAGGGTCCTACAATGAGCAGTTCTTC
CASRPTVGGSYNEQFF
>TRBJ1-6|few|TRBV28|NA
TGTGCCAGCAGTTTAGGGGGCAATAGGGATTCACCCCTCCACTTT
CASSLGGNRDSPLHF
>TRBJ1-4|NA|TRBV28|NA
TGTGCCAGCAGTCTCACTTTGCCCTCAAAACTGTTTTTT
CASSLTLPSKLFF
>TRBJ1-1|NA|TRBV12-3/TRBV12-4|NA
TGTGCCAGCAGTTTTGGGGGAGGGTTGAACACTGAAGCTTTCTTT
CASSFGGGLNTEAFF
>TRBJ2-3|few|TRBV15|NA
TGTGCCACCAGCAGAGATCTGGAACCAACAGATACGCAGTATTTT
CATSRDLEPTDTQYF
>TRBJ1-5|few|TRBV29-1|NA
TGCAGCGTTGATGTTGGGGGTAATCAGCCCCAGCATTTT
CSVDVGGNQPQHF
>TRBJ1-1|few|TRBV5-5|NA
TGTGCCAGCAGCAAGAACAGGTACACTGAAGCTTTCTTT
CASSKNRYTEAFF
>TRBJ1-5|NA|TRBV20-1|NA
TGCAGTGCTGGAGCGGATATCAATCAGCCCCAGCATTTT
CSAGADINQPQHF
>TRBJ2-7|NA|TRBV11-2|NA
TGTGCCAGCAGCCGGAGGCTCTACGAGCAGTACTTC
CASSRRLYEQYF
>TRBJ1-5|NA|TRBV7-9|TRBD1
TGTGCCAGCAGCTTAGGGGACAGCGGCAATCAGCCCCAGCATTTT
CASSLGDSGNQPQHF
>TRBJ2-1|NA|TRBV20-1|NA
TGCAGTGCTAGAGATCCCGCGACTACAGCCTACAATGAGCAGTTCTTC
CSARDPATTAYNEQFF
>TRBJ2-3|NA|TRBV10-3|TRBD1
TGTGCCATCTTGGGACAGGGTTTAGATACGCAGTATTTT
CAILGQGLDTQYF
>TRBJ2-1|NA|TRBV5-1|TRBD1
TGCGCCAGCAGCTTGAGGGGACAGGGGAGATCCTACAATGAGCAGTTCTTC
CASSLRGQGRSYNEQFF
>TRBJ2-5|many|TRBV7-2|NA
TGTGCCAGCAGCCGCCAGAGGGCCGAGGAGACCCAGTACTTC
CASSRQRAEETQYF
>TRBJ2-2|NA|TRBV6-5|NA
TGTGCCAGCATTCCACAGGGTAACACCGGGGAGCTGTTTTTT
CASIPQGNTGELFF
>TRBJ2-3|NA|TRBV5-1|TRBD1
TGCGCCAGCAGCGAGGGACAGAGGGGGACAGATACGCAGTATTTT
CASSEGQRGTDTQYF
>TRBJ2-5|NA|TRBV2|NA
TGTGCCAGCAGCTGGAGCGGCCCGCAAGAGACCCAGTACTTC
CASSWSGPQETQYF
>TRBJ2-2|many|TRBV6-6|NA
TGTGCCAGCAGTTCGGACGCCGGGGGCACCGGGGAGCTGTTTTTT
CASSSDAGGTGELFF